This T cell receptor beta chain was identified in a study of shared clonotypes between healthy human individuals. Study-wide background: Contributing individuals were a couple of females and three males aged 18 to 49. Notes on the study in general: Clonotypes which were not shared had lower generation probabilities than clonotypes that all four donors shared.

In this sample, this clone turned up once. The antigen is unknown. Once extracted for a subset, genomic DNA was divided evenly among several immunoSEQ plates. Only in-frame clones appear in the TCRdb table, and some are missing; sequencing was by immunoSEQ multiplex PCR. The data show approximately 1.5 million clones, with around 98.5% seen just once and 0.3% to 0.45% held by the top ten. Germline V gene data show CDR1 as MGHRA and CDR2 as YSYEKL. V shed 4 bases, J shed 0 bases, and the junction held 8 bases outside the gene matches. CDR3 length: 17 residues. The receptor was derived from a man aged 25-45 years in good health. The chain recombines TRBV4-1 with TRBJ2-1; 8 bases fit TRBD2. The sample consisted of naive CD4+ T cells sorted from blood. Regarding subset: CD45RA+ positively selected. The CDR3 DNA reads as TGCGCCAGCAGCCCAGGACTAGCCGGAAGCTCCTACAATGAGCAGTTCTTC. Its translation is CASSPGLAGSSYNEQFF.